This TCR beta chain was profiled in a study of cytomegalovirus exposure and HLA in healthy donors (dated by TCRdb to 2015 to 2018). At the level of the whole study: An earlier analysis of roughly 630 of the donors reported roughly 270 Gb of sequence data and around 110 million unique TCR beta sequences from 190 million or so T cells. Roughly 300 gigabases of sequencing data and roughly 81 million unique TCR sequences made up an early release that covered fewer than 650 HLA-typed donors. Of the 300 to 450 genotyped donors, 81% were placed in the genetic ancestry cluster associated with self-reported Caucasian donors. The study was designed to test whether signatures of past pathogen exposure could be identified by cataloging public T cell receptors. The study used immunosequencing to profile the T cell repertoires of approximately 690 subjects and linked those repertoires to cytomegalovirus serostatus. Along with the 666-subject first cohort, a separate validation cohort of over 90 different subjects was used. To predict cytomegalovirus infection status, the study combined high-throughput TCR immunosequencing, statistical association of individual TCRs with disease status, and machine learning. In a later analysis, previously published TCR beta repertoires from 666 donors were re-analyzed and high-resolution HLA genotyping was added so that TCR occurrence patterns could be studied. In the later analysis, no new phenotypic data were used to find candidate immune exposures; instead, reliance was placed on TCR beta sequences and their occurrence across donors. To decide whether each TCR beta V gene segment behaved as functional or pseudogenic, an earlier analysis of some 600 of the donors relied on high-throughput TCR beta sequencing. Donor age, sex, ethnicity and CMV serostatus were compiled alongside the repertoire data. A later genetic analysis took genome-wide SNP genotypes for about 65% of the 666 donors and used that subset as a discovery cohort. All discovery cohort repertoires had been generated using a single sequencing platform. HLA typing included class I and class II loci at four-digit resolution. The number of typed donors differed by locus: about 629-630 for A, B, C, DRB1 and DQB1; some 540 for DQA1; 606 for DPA1; and 450 to 480 for DPB1. Because of strong linkage in the cohort, roughly five DR-DQ haplotypes were treated as single units for association and clustering. On average, around 240,000 unique TCR beta nucleotide sequences were sequenced per donor among 350 to 400 genotyped donors of the cohort, with around 19% of those sequences being non-productive.

Trimming removed 8 bases from V and 1 base from J, leaving 14 bases between the germline ends. Via the germline V gene, CDR1 is SNHLY and CDR2 FYNNEI. Reading from cysteine to phenylalanine, the CDR3 counts 14 amino acids. The read is trimmed to its CDR3 DNA, 42 bases read in frame from base 1. Note on this clone: Its antigen is unknown. The sample holds no much larger clone one base away, and base qualities are not on file.

The cohort consisted of 650 to 700 healthy bone marrow donors. Cohort members were all nominally healthy when sampled, although unrecorded immune exposures were likely present. The donor was CMV seronegative and was included in the group of several hundred seronegative cohort members. Every donor gave a peripheral blood sample, and the peripheral blood mononuclear cells from that sample were used for TCR beta sequencing. The Qiagen DNeasy Blood Extraction Kit was used to extract genomic DNA from the blood cell samples. Beyond this particular receptor, the publication reports: In an earlier analysis of fewer than 750 of the donors, most TCR beta V segments were observed in productive rearrangements about 87% or about 30% of the time, broadly matching IMGT annotations. According to a later analysis, most CMV-associated TCR beta chains appeared to be HLA-restricted, and the HLA associations seemed to be driven largely by CMV exposure. A further reported finding was that TCR beta sequences accurately predicted the HLA-A and HLA-B alleles for most subjects in the first cohort. A later genetic analysis associated a missense DCLRE1C variant with V-gene and J-gene trimming of TCR beta chains, and an independent cohort replicated the association. Three of the identified cytomegalovirus-associated TCR beta chains were confirmed in vitro to be specific for cytomegalovirus antigens. When HLA alleles, especially DR and DQ, strongly co-occurred, TCR associations were difficult to assign to individual alleles. A total of 164 TCR beta chains were listed by the study as associated with cytomegalovirus. The 87-base-pair reads could not distinguish some IMGT-functional V segments, including TRBV6-2 and TRBV6-3, so those segments were excluded. In a later analysis, TCR association rates were found to vary across HLA loci, with the most associated TCRs seen for DRB1 alleles and the fewest for HLA-C alleles. Correlated functional status among segregating V segments might be attributable to linkage disequilibrium, but an unknown experimental factor could not be ruled out. Cytomegalovirus status was reported to be diagnosed by the classifier with high specificity and sensitivity in both the original and validation cohorts. The presence/absence analyses assumed that sequencing depth was roughly uniform across donors, and that assumption may not be true. According to the authors, the approach could potentially be generalized to other disease states and immunological phenotypes. Immune exposure information for the cohort was limited to CMV serostatus. According to a later genetic analysis, donors in an Asian-associated ancestry cluster had fewer N-insertions in productive TCRs than the roughly 700-donor mean. In a later analysis, HLA-associated TCR beta chains showed more clonal expansion and lower generation probabilities than non-associated chains that were equally common. Several of the top co-occurrence clusters appeared to be linked to parvovirus B19, influenza, CMV and Epstein-Barr virus, according to a later analysis. HLA typing was unavailable for some donors at each locus, so association tests used only the typed subset. Most TCR sequences were observed very rarely across donors, whereas some public TCRs were present in many individuals. A cluster of highly shared sequence variants was judged likely to be a technical artifact of the sequencing pipeline. Because counts were too low, seventeen rarely observed V segments, including chromosome 9 orphons, were left out of the earlier analysis of 587 of the donors. At a false discovery rate of 0.05, a later analysis linked about 16,000 TCR beta sequences to specific HLA alleles. Only TCR beta chains were sequenced in this cohort, and the absence of alpha or paired-chain data limited detectable features.

Library preparation used the immunoSEQ multiplex PCR assay. A mixture of 60 forward primers for TCR Vbeta segments and 13 reverse primers for TCR Jbeta segments was used in the multiplex PCR. The CDR3 region of rearranged TCR beta genes was amplified from genomic DNA by a multiplex PCR assay. On the Illumina HiSeq System, the amplified TCR beta libraries were sequenced as 87-base-pair reads. The original pipeline was this. A later analysis counted some 80 million unique TCR beta chains across the 550 to 800 repertoires, and roughly 10 million of these chains were shared by at least two donors. Raw reads were error-corrected and collapsed into unique sequences by a nearest-neighbor algorithm in which closely related sequences were merged to remove PCR and sequencing errors. CDR3 sequences were aligned to IMGT reference sequences to assign V, D and J gene segments. For a sequence to be retained, a match of at least six nucleotides was required to both a V gene segment and a J gene segment. A rearrangement was called productive if the CDR3 had no stop codons and remained in frame with V and J, and every other rearrangement was called non-productive. Following IMGT convention, CDR3 was defined as the stretch from the second conserved V-encoded cysteine to the conserved J-encoded phenylalanine. The earlier analysis of about 570 of the donors excluded any sequence lacking an unambiguous match to a single V gene segment. An earlier analysis of some 500 of the donors classified V segments as functional when productive rearrangements were above 56.7% and as segregating when the standard deviation between donors was above 5%. To diagnose cytomegalovirus status from the catalog of TCR beta chain sequences, a statistical classification framework was built. A later analysis assigned V and J genes by comparing TCR nucleotide sequences with IMGT/GENE-DB human TR gene sequences. A later analysis assigned CDR3 sequences and most-parsimonious VDJ recombination scenarios with the TCRdist pipeline. A later analysis defined each TCR beta chain by its CDR3 amino acid sequence plus V-gene family, and excluded reads lacking a unique V-gene family. To address suspected cross-contamination and a sequencing artifact, a later analysis removed 550 to 750 highly shared, low-generation-probability nucleotide sequences. In a later analysis, a clonal expansion index was calculated for each public chain from normalized within-repertoire ranks of inferred template counts. Generation probabilities in a later analysis came from a VDJ recombination model fitted to out-of-frame rearrangements, and those results were checked against IGoR. In a later analysis, hypergeometric tests were used to score TCR-TCR, TCR-HLA and TCR-CMV co-occurrence, with a repertoire-size bias correction applied to TCR pairs. In a later analysis, false discovery rates were estimated by permuting HLA or CMV assignments 20 times. A later analysis grouped co-occurring TCRs with DBSCAN, adding TCRdist sequence similarity when clustering within HLA-allele-positive subsets. Repertoires with fewer than 30,000 or more than 120,000 public chains, plus five repertoires with anomalous nucleotide sharing, were excluded from co-occurrence clustering. The clones in this table, taken by TCRdb from immuneACCESS, are in-frame only. Not every clone is retained; where verified, under half of the shortfall comes from an unresolved V gene, and the cause of the rest is unknown. V, J and clone size are those of that table, while D and trimming were read from the DNA. This sample holds some 98,000 clones; 76% were observed only once. Together, the top ten hold 2% to 2.5% of the sample.

This clonotype was obtained from a man aged 35 to 55 in good health and CMV-seronegative. The chain is assembled from TRBV2 and TRBJ2-5, with no D gene named confidently. Sequencing was done on a sample of PBMCs. The DNA sequence follows: TGTGCCAGCGAATTCATCCGGAGCCAAGAGACCCAGTACTTC. It translates to CASEFIRSQETQYF.